Following are 12 T cell receptor beta chains from one sample sequenced in a study of OX40 agonist ivuxolimab in advanced cancers. Generated by immunoSEQ multiplex PCR, the TCRdb table keeps only in-frame clones and is missing some. Of over 25,000 clones listed, 85% were seen once; the top ten hold about 44%. The sample consisted of CD4+ or CD8+ T cells sorted from blood, taken in a trial of the OX40 agonist ivuxolimab. Every receptor here comes from an adult with an advanced solid tumor such as melanoma, head and neck, liver or kidney cancer.

This chain joins TRBV7-9 and TRBJ1-1, with D uncertain. The ends were cut back, 5 bases at V and 6 bases at J, with 16 bases in the middle. Germline V gene lookup returns CDR1 SEHNR and CDR2 FQNEAQ (reference sequence). This CDR3 has 14 residues. CDR3 region: CASSQESPGAEAFF. CDR3 bases: TGTGCCAGCAGCCAAGAGTCTCCCGGCGCTGAAGCTTTCTTT.

V and J are TRBV27 and TRBJ1-2, with D possibly TRBD1 on 6 matching bases. V was trimmed by 6 bases and J by 2 bases, leaving 19 bases between them. Germline V gives CDR1 MNHEY, CDR2 SMNVEV (reference sequence). The CDR3 contains 16 residues. The DNA for the CDR3 is TGTGCCAGCAGGGAGACAGGAGGCCCCTACAACTATGGCTACACCTTC. It translates to CASRETGGPYNYGYTF.

This chain joins TRBV11-2 and TRBJ1-1; 7 bases are a match to TRBD1. The CDR3 covers 15 residues. The V gene end was trimmed by 5 bases and the J gene end by 3 bases; junction bases not matched to a gene: 9. The germline gives CDR1 SGHAT, CDR2 FQNNGV. CDR3 sequence reads: CASSMIGGQDTEAFF. CDR3 bases: TGTGCCAGCAGCATGATAGGCGGACAGGACACTGAAGCTTTCTTT.

This clone has only one observation. The chain is built from TRBV19 and TRBJ1-6; 9 bases agree with TRBD1. Germline V lookup: CDR1 LNHDA, CDR2 SQIVND (reference sequence). The CDR3 has 13 amino acids. V trimming: 8 bases; J trimming: 9 bases; junction bases outside the gene matches: 5. CDR3 region: CASATGGASPLHF. The DNA for the CDR3 is TGTGCCAGTGCGACAGGGGGGGCTTCACCCCTCCACTTT.

The chain employs TRBV6-5 and TRBJ2-7; D is possibly TRBD1 or TRBD2 (5 bases each). This CDR3 is 15 amino acids long. Trimming cost V 7 bases and J 2 bases, with 18 bases left between them. The V gene's germline CDR1 is MNHEY and CDR2 SVGAGI. In DNA form, the CDR3 reads TGTGCCAGCACCGCAAACTGGGACGGTGCCTACGAGCAGTACTTC. Translation: CASTANWDGAYEQYF.

The chain is built from TRBV10-3 and TRBJ2-1, with 15 bases matching TRBD2. The germline CDR1 and CDR2 sequences are ENHRY and SYGVKD. This CDR3 has 22 amino acids. Unmatched junction bases numbered 14, after V lost 2 bases and J lost 0 bases. This CDR3 reads CAISEGTSGGPTIRNSYNEQFF. The CDR3 nucleotides are TGTGCCATCAGTGAGGGGACTAGCGGGGGGCCCACAATCAGGAACTCCTACAATGAGCAGTTCTTC.

CDR3: CASSLGPGGQIYEQYF. The CDR3 coding sequence is TGTGCCAGCAGCTTAGGTCCGGGGGGCCAAATCTACGAGCAGTACTTC. V usage is TRBV11-2 and J usage is TRBJ2-7, with D possibly being TRBD2 (7 bases). The V and J ends lost 1 base and 3 bases respectively, with 16 bases between them. Germline CDR1 is SGHAT and CDR2 is FQNNGV. CDR3 length equals 16 residues.

The chain has TRBV7-9 and TRBJ2-1; D gene uncertain. The CDR3 loop spans 11 amino acids. The germline V and J ends were trimmed by 2 bases and 10 bases, with 6 bases remaining between them. Germline V CDR1 and CDR2: SEHNR, FQNEAQ (reference sequence). The CDR3 DNA is TGTGCCAGCAGCTTAAGGTGGGAGCAGTTCTTC. Its protein is CASSLRWEQFF.

The rearrangement links TRBV19 to TRBJ1-2; 8 bases align to TRBD1. The CDR3 contains 15 residues. Germline assignment: CDR1 LNHDA and CDR2 SQIVND (reference sequence). The ends lost 7 bases at V and 7 bases at J; junction bases unmatched: 14. CDR3 loop: CASKVMAGGRSGYTF. CDR3 DNA sequence: TGTGCCAGTAAGGTCATGGCAGGGGGCCGCTCTGGCTACACCTTC.

This chain links TRBV25-1 with TRBJ2-7; maybe TRBD1 (6 bases). The germline gives CDR1 MGHDK, CDR2 SYGVNS. V lost 7 bases and J 2 bases, leaving 9 bases between the germline ends. The CDR3 has 12 residues. CDR3 sequence reads: CASTGVPYEQYF. The CDR3 DNA reads as TGTGCCAGCACAGGGGTCCCCTACGAGCAGTACTTC.

This chain links TRBV9 with TRBJ1-2, with D hard to call. Between the trimmed V and J ends, which lost 4 bases and 2 bases, there was a span of 12 bases. Germline V gene data show CDR1 as SGDLS and CDR2 as YYNGEE. CDR3 length equals 14 residues. As DNA, the CDR3 is TGTGCCAGCAGCCCCGAACAAGGAAACTATGGCTACACCTTC. Translation: CASSPEQGNYGYTF.

The chain has TRBV27 and TRBJ1-1; tentative D call: TRBD1 (5 bases). CDR3 length equals 13 residues. Per germline, CDR1 MNHEY and CDR2 SMNVEV (reference sequence). Trimming stripped 2 bases from V and 7 bases from J, with 11 bases between. CDR3 coding DNA: TGTGCCAGCAGTTTAGGGGCAACAGATGAAGCTTTCTTT. This encodes CASSLGATDEAFF.